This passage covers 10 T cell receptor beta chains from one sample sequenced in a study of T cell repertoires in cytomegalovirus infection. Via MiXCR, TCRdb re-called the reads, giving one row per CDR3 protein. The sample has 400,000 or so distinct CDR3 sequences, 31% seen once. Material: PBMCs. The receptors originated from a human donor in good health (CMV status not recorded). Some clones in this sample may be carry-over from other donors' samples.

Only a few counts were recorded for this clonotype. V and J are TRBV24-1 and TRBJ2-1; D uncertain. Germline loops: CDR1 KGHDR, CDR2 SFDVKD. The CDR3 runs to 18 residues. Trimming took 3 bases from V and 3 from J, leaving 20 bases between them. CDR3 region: CATSDPTPALGGYNEQFF. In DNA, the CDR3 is TGTGCCACCAGTGATCCTACACCCGCGTTAGGTGGCTACAATGAGCAGTTCTTC.

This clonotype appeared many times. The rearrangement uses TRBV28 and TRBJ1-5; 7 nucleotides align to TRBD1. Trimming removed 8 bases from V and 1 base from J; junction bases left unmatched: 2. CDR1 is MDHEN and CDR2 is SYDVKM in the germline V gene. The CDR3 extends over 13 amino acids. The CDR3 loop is CASSGGSNQPQHF. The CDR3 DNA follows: TGTGCCAGCTCAGGGGGGAGCAATCAGCCCCAGCATTTT. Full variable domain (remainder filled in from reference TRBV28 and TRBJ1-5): DVKVTQSSRYLVKRTGEKVFLECVQDMDHENMFWYRQDPGLGLRLIYFSYDVKMKEKGDIPEGYSVSREKKERFSLILESASTNQTSMYLCASSGGSNQPQHFGDGTRLSIL.

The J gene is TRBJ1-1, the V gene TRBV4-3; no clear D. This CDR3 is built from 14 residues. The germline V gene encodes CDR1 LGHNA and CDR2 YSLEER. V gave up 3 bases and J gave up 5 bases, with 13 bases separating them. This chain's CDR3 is CASSHAPLGTEAFF. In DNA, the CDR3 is TGCGCCAGCAGCCACGCTCCCCTCGGGACTGAAGCTTTCTTT.

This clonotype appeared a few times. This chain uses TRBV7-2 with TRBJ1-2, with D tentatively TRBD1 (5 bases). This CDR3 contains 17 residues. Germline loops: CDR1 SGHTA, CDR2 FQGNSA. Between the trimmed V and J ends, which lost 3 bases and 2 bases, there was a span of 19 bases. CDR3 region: CASSFRDGRYQNYGYTF. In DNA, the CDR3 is TGTGCCAGCAGCTTTCGGGACGGAAGATATCAGAACTATGGCTACACCTTC. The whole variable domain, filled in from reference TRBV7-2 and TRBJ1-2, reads GAGVSQSPSNKVTEKGKDVELRCDPISGHTALYWYRQSLGQGLEFLIYFQGNSAPDKSGLPSDRFSAERTGGSVSTLTIQRTQQEDSAVYLCASSFRDGRYQNYGYTFGSGTRLTVV.

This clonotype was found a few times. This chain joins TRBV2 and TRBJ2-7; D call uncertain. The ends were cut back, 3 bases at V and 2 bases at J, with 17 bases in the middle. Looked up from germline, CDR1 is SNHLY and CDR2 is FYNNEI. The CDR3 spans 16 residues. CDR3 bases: TGTGCCAGCAGTGATTCGGGCAGGCCTCCCACCTACGAGCAGTACTTC. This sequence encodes CASSDSGRPPTYEQYF.

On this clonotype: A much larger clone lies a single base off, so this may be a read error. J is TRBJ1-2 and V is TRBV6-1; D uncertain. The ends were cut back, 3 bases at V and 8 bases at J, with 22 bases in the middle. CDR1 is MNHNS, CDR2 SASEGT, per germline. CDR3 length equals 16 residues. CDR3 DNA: TGTGCCAGCAGTGATGTGCGCGGCAGGCTTGAACTCGGCTACACCTTC. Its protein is CASSDVRGRLELGYTF.

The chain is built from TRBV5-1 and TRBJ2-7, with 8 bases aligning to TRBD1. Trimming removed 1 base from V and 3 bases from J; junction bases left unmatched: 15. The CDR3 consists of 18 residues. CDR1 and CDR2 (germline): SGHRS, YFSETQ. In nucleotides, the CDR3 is TGCGCCAGCAGCTTGTGGCCCGGGAGCGCGACAGGGGTCTACGAGCAGTACTTC. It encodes CASSLWPGSATGVYEQYF.

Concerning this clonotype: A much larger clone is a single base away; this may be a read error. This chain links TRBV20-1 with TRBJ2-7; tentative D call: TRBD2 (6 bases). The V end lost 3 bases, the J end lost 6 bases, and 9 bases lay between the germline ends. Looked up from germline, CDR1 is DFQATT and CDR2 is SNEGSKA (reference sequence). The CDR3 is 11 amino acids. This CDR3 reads CSASRTTEQYV. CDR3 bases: TGCAGTGCTAGCAGGACTACCGAGCAGTACGTC.

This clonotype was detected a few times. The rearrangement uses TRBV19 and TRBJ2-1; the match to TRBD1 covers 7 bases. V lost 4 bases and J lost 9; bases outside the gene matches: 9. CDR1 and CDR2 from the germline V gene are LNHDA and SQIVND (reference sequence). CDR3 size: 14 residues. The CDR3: CASSTTGTAVEQFF. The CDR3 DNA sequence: TGTGCCAGTAGTACAACAGGGACAGCGGTTGAGCAGTTCTTC.

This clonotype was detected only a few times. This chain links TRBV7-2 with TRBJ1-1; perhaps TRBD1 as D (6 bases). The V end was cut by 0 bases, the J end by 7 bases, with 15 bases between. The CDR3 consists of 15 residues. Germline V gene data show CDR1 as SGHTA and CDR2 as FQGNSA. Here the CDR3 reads CASSLAEGGRGEAFF. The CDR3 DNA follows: TGTGCCAGCAGCTTAGCCGAGGGGGGGCGTGGTGAAGCTTTCTTT.